This TCR beta chain was obtained from a study of early T cells in non-severe SARS-CoV-2 infection. The V end was cut by 6 bases, the J end by 0 bases, with 15 bases between. Germline V gene lookup returns CDR1 SEHNR and CDR2 FQNEAQ (reference sequence). CDR3 size: 16 residues. Attached unique molecular identifiers marked individual cDNA molecules. TCRdb called the 5' RACE reads again in MiXCR, with one record for every CDR3 protein. The sample yields 35,000 to 55,000 distinct CDR3 sequences, about 6% seen once. This clonotype was detected ten times or more. Sequenced material: whole blood, taken at baseline. The gene calls are TRBV7-9 and TRBJ1-5, with D hard to call. This sequence was found in an adult who was a healthcare worker with PCR-confirmed SARS-CoV-2 infection or an uninfected control (not recorded which). CDR3 DNA: TGTGCCAGCAGGACCCTGGGCTTTGGTAGCAATCAGCCCCAGCATTTT. Its protein product is CASRTLGFGSNQPQHF.